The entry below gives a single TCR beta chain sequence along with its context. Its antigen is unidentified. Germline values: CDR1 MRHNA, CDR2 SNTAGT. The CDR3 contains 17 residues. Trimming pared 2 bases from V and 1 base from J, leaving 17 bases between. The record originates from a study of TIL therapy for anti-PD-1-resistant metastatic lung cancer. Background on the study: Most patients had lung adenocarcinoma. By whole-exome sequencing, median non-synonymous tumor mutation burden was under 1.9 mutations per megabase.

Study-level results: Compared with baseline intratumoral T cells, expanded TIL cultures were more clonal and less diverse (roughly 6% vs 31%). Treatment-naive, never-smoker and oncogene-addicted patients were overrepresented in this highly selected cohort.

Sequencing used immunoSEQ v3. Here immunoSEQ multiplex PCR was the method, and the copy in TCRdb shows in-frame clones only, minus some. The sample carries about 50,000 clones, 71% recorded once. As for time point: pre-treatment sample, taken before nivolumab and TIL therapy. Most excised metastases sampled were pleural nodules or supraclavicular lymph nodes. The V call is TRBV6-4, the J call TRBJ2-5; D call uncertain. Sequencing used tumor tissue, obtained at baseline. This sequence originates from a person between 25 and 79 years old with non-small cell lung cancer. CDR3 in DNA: TGTGCCAGCAGTGACCTATACCGAACCCGACTCCAAGAGACCCAGTACTTC. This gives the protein CASSDLYRTRLQETQYF.